The table lists the clone carrying this T cell receptor beta chain with a few counts. This record comes from a study of blood T cells in healthy people across ages. Using a J-beta primer mix together with a sample-barcoded 5' primer, a second PCR was run for roughly 7 to 12 cycles. TCRdb reanalysed the 5' RACE reads using MiXCR and keeps one entry per CDR3 protein. Found here are hundreds of thousands of distinct CDR3 sequences, around 48% of them singletons; the top ten hold around 15%. V was shortened by 6 bases and J by 3 bases, with 12 bases between the two germline ends. The CDR3 is 13 residues long. In germline, CDR1 is MNHNY, CDR2 SVGAGI (reference sequence).

The rearrangement uses TRBV6-6 and TRBJ2-7; maybe TRBD1 (6 bases). Material for sequencing was blood. This TCR derives from a man under 40 in good health. The chain's CDR3 is CASSKSRGYEQYF. In DNA form, the CDR3 reads TGTGCCAGCAGCAAAAGCAGGGGCTACGAGCAGTACTTC.